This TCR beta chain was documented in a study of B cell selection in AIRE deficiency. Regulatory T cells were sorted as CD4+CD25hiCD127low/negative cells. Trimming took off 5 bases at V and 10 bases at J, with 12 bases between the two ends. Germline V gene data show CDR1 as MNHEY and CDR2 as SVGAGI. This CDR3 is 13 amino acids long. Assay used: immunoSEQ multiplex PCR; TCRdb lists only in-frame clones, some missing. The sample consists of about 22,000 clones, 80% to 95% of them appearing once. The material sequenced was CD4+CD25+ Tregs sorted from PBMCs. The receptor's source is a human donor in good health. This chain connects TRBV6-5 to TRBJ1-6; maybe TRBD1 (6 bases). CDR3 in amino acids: CASSRDNDSPLHF. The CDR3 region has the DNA TGTGCCAGCAGTAGGGACAACGACTCACCCCTCCACTTT.